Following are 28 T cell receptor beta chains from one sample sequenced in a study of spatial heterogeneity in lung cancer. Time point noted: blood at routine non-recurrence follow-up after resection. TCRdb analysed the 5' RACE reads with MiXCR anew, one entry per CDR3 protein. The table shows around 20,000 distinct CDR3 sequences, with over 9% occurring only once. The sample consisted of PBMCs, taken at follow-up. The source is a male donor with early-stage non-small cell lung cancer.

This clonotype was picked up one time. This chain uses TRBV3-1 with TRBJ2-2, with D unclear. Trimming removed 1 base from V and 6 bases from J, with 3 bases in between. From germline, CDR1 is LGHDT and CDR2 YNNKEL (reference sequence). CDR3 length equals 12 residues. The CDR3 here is CASSQGPGELFF. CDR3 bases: TGTGCCAGCAGCCAAGGGCCCGGGGAGCTGTTTTTT.

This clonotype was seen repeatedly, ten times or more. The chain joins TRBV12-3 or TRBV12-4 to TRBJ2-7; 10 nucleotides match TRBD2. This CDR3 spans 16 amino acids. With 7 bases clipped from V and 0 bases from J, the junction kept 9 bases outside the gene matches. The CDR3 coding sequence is TGTGCCAGCAATTCGGCGGGGACTAGCGTCTCCTACGAGCAGTACTTC. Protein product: CASNSAGTSVSYEQYF.

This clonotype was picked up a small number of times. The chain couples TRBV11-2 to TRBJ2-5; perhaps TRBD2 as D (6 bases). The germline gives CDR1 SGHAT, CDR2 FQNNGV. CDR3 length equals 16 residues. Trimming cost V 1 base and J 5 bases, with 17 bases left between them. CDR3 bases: TGTGCCAGCAGCTTAGTGGGTGGGAGGCCGGCGGAGACCCAGTACTTC. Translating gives CASSLVGGRPAETQYF.

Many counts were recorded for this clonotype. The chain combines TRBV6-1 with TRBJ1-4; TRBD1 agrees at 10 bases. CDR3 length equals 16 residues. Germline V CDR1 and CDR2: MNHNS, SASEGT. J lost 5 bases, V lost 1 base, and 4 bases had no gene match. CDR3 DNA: TGTGCCAGCAGTGAAGAGGCGGACAGGGGGAATGAAAAACTGTTTTTT. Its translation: CASSEEADRGNEKLFF.

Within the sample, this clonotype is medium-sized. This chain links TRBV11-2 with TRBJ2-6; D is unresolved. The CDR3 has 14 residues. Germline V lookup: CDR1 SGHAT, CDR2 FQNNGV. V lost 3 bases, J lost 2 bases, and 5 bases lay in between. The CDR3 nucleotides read TGTGCCAGCAGCTTCACAGCTGGGGCCAACGTCCTGACTTTC. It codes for CASSFTAGANVLTF.

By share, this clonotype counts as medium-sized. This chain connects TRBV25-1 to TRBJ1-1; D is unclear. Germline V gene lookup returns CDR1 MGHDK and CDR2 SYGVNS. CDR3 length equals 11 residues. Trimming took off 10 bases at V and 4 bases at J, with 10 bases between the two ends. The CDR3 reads CATRPLTEAFF. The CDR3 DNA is TGTGCCACCCGCCCACTCACTGAAGCTTTCTTT.

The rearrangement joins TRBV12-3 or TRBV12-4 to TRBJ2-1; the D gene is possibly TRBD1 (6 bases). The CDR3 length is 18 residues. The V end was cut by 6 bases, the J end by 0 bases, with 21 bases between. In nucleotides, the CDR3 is TGTGCCAGCAGCCCGTTGGGGAGCAGGGGCCGCTCCTACAATGAGCAGTTCTTC. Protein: CASSPLGSRGRSYNEQFF.

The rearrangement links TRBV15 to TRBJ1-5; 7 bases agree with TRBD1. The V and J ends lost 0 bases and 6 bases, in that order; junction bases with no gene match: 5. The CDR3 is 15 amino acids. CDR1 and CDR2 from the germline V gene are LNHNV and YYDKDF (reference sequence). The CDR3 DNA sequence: TGTGCCACCAGCAGAGACTCGACAGGGAGTCAGCCCCAGCATTTT. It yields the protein CATSRDSTGSQPQHF.

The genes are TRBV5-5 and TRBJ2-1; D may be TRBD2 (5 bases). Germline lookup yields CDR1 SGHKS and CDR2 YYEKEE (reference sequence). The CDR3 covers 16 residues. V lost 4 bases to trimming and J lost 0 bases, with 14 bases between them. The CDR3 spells CASSPKRKSSYNEQFF. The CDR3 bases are TGTGCCAGCAGCCCCAAGCGGAAAAGCTCCTACAATGAGCAGTTCTTC.

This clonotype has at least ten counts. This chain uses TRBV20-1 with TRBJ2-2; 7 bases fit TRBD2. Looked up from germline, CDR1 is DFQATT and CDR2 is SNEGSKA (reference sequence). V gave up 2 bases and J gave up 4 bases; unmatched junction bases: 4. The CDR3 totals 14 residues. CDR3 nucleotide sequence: TGCAGTGCTAGAACGGGGGGAGCCACCGGGGAGCTGTTTTTT. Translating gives CSARTGGATGELFF.

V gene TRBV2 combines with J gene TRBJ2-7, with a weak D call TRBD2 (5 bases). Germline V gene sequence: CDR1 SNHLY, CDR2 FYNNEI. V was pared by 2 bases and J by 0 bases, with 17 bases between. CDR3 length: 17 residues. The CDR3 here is CASSEYPRRTLSYEQYF. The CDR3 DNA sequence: TGTGCCAGCAGTGAATACCCCCGGAGGACTCTCTCCTACGAGCAGTACTTC.

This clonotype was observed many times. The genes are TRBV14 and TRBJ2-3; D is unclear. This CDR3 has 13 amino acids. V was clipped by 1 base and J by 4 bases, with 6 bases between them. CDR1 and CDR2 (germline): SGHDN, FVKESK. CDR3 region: CASSQVRADTQYF. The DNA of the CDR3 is TGTGCCAGCAGCCAAGTCCGTGCAGATACGCAGTATTTT. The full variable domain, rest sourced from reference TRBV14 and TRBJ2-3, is EAGVTQFPSHSVIEKGQTVTLRCDPISGHDNLYWYRRVMGKEIKFLLHFVKESKQDESGMPNNRFLAERTGGTYSTLKVQPAELEDSGVYFCASSQVRADTQYFGPGTRLTVL.

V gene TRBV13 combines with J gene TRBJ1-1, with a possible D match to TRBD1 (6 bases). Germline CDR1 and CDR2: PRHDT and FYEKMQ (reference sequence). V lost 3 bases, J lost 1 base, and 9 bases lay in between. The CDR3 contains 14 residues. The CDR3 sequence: CASSFARGNTEAFF. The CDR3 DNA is TGTGCCAGCAGCTTTGCCAGGGGGAACACTGAAGCTTTCTTT.

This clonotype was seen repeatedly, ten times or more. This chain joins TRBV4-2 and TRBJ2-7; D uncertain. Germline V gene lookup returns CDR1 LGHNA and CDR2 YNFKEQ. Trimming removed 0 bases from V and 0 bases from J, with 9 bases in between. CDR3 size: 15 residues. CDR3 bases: TGTGCCAGCAGCCAAGATGAAGGAACCTCCTACGAGCAGTACTTC. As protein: CASSQDEGTSYEQYF.

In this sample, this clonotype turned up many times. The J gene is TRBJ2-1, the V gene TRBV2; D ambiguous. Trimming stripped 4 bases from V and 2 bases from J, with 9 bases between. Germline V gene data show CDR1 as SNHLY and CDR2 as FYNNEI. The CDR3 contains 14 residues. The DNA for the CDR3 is TGTGCCAGCAGTGTAAGCAGTGCCTACAATGAGCAGTTCTTC. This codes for CASSVSSAYNEQFF.

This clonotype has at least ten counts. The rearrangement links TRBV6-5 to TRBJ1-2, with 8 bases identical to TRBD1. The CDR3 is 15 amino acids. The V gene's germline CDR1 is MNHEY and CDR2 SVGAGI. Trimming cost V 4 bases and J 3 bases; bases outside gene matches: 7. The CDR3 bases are TGTGCCAGCAGTTCCACAGGGGGTAATCACTATGGCTACACCTTC. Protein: CASSSTGGNHYGYTF.

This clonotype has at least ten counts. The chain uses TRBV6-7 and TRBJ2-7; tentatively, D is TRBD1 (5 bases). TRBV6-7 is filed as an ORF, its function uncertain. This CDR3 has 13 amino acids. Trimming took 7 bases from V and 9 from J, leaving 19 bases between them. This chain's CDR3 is CASTKTGPQGQYF. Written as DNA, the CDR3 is TGTGCCAGCACTAAGACCGGGCCCCAGGGGCAGTACTTC.

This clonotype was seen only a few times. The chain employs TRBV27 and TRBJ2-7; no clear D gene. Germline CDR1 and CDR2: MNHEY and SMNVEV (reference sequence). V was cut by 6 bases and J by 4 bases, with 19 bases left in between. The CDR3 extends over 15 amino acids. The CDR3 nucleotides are TGTGCCAGCAGGAACCGGGCCCAACAAGTTTACGAGCAGTACTTC. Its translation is CASRNRAQQVYEQYF.

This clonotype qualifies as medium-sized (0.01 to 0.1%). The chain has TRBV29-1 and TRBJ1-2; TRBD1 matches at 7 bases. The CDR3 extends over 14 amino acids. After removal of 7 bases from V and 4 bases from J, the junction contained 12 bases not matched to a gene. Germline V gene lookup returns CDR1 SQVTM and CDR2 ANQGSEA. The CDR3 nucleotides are TGCAGCGCCGAGCCAGGGGGGCTCGGCTATGGCTACACCTTC. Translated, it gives CSAEPGGLGYGYTF.

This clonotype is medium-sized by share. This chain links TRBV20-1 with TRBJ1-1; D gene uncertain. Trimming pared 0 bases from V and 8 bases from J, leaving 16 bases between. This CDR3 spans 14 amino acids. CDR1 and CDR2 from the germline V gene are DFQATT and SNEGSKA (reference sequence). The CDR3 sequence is CSARDLGWNLEAFF. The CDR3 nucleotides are TGCAGTGCTAGAGATCTGGGTTGGAACTTGGAAGCTTTCTTT.

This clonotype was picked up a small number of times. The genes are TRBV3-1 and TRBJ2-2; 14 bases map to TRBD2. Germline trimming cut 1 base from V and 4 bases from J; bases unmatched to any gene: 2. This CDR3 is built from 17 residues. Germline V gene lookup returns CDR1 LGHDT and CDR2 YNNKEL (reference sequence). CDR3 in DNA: TGTGCCAGCAGCCAAGCAGGACTAGCGGGAGGCACCGGGGAGCTGTTTTTT. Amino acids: CASSQAGLAGGTGELFF. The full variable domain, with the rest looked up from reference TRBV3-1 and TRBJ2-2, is DTAVSQTPKYLVTQMGNDKSIKCEQNLGHDTMYWYKQDSKKFLKIMFSYNNKELIINETVPNRFSPKSPDKAHLNLHINSLELGDSAVYFCASSQAGLAGGTGELFFGEGSRLTVL.

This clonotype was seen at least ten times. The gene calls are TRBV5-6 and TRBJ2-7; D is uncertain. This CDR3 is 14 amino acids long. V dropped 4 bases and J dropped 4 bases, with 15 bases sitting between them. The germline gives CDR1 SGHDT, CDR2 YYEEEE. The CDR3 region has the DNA TGTGCCAGCAGCGCTTGGGCAGATGCTTACGAGCAGTACTTC. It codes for CASSAWADAYEQYF.

The CDR3 nucleotides read TGTGCCAGCAGTTTATATCCAAGGACTGGAAACACCATATATTTT. Translating gives CASSLYPRTGNTIYF. The chain recombines TRBV12-3 or TRBV12-4 with TRBJ1-3; D remains ambiguous. This CDR3 spans 15 amino acids. Trimming cost V 2 bases and J 2 bases, with 10 bases left between them.

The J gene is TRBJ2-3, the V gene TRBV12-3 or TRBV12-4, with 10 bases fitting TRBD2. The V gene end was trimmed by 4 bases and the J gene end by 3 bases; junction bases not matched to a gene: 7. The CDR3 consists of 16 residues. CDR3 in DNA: TGTGCCAGCAGTTATGCACTAGCGGGGACTACAGATACGCAGTATTTT. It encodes CASSYALAGTTDTQYF.

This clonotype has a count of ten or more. CDR3 residues: CSVGTGNYGYTF. In nucleotides, the CDR3 is TGCAGCGTGGGGACAGGGAACTATGGCTACACCTTC. This chain joins TRBV29-1 and TRBJ1-2, with TRBD1 matching over 9 bases. Trimming cost V 6 bases and J 2 bases; bases outside gene matches: 1. CDR1 SQVTM and CDR2 ANQGSEA come from the germline V gene. The CDR3 length is 12 residues. Filled out from reference TRBV29-1 and TRBJ1-2, the complete variable domain reads SAVISQKPSRDICQRGTSLTIQCQVDSQVTMMFWYRQQPGQSLTLIATANQGSEATYESGFVIDKFPISRPNLTFSTLTVSNMSPEDSSIYLCSVGTGNYGYTFGSGTRLTVV.

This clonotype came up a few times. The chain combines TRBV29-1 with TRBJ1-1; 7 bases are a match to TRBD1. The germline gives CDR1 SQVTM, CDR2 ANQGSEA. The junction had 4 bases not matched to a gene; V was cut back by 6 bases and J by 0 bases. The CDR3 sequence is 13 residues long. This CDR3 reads CSVSGQLNTEAFF. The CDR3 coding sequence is TGCAGCGTATCGGGACAGCTGAACACTGAAGCTTTCTTT. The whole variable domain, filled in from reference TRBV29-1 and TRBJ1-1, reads SAVISQKPSRDICQRGTSLTIQCQVDSQVTMMFWYRQQPGQSLTLIATANQGSEATYESGFVIDKFPISRPNLTFSTLTVSNMSPEDSSIYLCSVSGQLNTEAFFGQGTRLTVV.

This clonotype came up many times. The CDR3 region is CASNGDTGELFF. DNA of the CDR3: TGTGCCAGTAATGGCGACACCGGGGAGCTGTTTTTT. The V call is TRBV19, the J call TRBJ2-2; D is unresolved. V lost 7 bases, J lost 3 bases, and 6 bases lay in between. The CDR3 loop spans 12 amino acids. Germline V CDR1 and CDR2: LNHDA, SQIVND (reference sequence).

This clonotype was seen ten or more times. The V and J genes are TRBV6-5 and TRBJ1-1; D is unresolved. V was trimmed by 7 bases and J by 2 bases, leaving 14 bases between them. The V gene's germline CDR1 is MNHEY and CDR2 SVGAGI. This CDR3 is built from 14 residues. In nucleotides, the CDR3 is TGTGCCAGCATCCCCCCCGGGAAAAACACTGAAGCTTTCTTT. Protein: CASIPPGKNTEAFF.